This T cell receptor beta chain derives from a study of T cells in Graves' hyperthyroidism and ophthalmopathy. Amplification of TCR beta CDR3 regions was performed using RNA transcripts as template. A first-round RT-PCR of the TCR CDR3 used the HTBI primer set. TCRdb reprocessed the multiplex PCR reads via MiXCR and lists one record per CDR3 protein. Seen here are around 340,000 distinct CDR3 sequences, about 18% observed once, and the top ten hold more than 30%. The CDR3 is 16 amino acids. From germline, CDR1 is SQVTM and CDR2 ANQGSEA. V lost 3 bases, J lost 2 bases, and 12 bases stayed unmatched. For this clonotype: A read error may be the cause here, since a much bigger clone is one base away.

Sequencing was done on a sample of blood. The sequence was obtained from a woman in her 30s with Graves' hyperthyroidism that later progressed to Graves' ophthalmopathy. The chain uses TRBV29-1 and TRBJ2-5; the match to TRBD1 covers 7 bases. In DNA, the CDR3 is TGCAGCGTTGACGTTTTTGGGGCAGGGGGACAAGAGACCCAGTACTTC. Translated: CSVDVFGAGGQETQYF.